Listed below are T cell receptor beta chains from one sample, sequenced in a study of blood T cell repertoires in COVID-19. The data were produced by immunoSEQ multiplex PCR, yet TCRdb's version contains in-frame clones alone and is incomplete. The data show 300,000 to 450,000 clones, less than 85% seen once. Sequencing was performed on peripheral blood. Source of these receptors: a woman under 30 with acute or convalescent COVID-19. Each CDR3 is given with its conserved first and last residue. The D gene is left open where the match is weak. The listing skips clone size in some rows; elsewhere it reads once, few, many or a size class.

TRBV24-1	once	TRBJ2-2	-	CATSDARQSFNTGELFF	TGTGCCACCAGTGATGCCAGACAGTCATTCAACACCGGGGAGCTGTTTTTT
TRBV20-1	-	TRBJ2-1	TRBD2	CSASNPGLAGLSSYNEQFF	TGCAGTGCTAGTAACCCGGGACTAGCGGGACTGAGCTCCTACAATGAGCAGTTCTTC
TRBV2	-	TRBJ1-4	-	CASSDPGGAEKLFF	TGTGCCAGCAGTGACCCCGGGGGGGCGGAAAAACTGTTTTTT
TRBV11-2	-	TRBJ1-1	-	CASSPLQETLEAFF	TGTGCCAGCAGCCCATTACAGGAAACCCTTGAAGCTTTCTTT
TRBV5-4	-	TRBJ1-3	TRBD1	CASSSRDRVSGNTIYF	TGTGCCAGCAGCTCCCGGGACAGGGTCTCTGGAAACACCATATATTTT
TRBV2	few	TRBJ1-6	-	CASSVGDSPLHF	TGTGCCAGCAGTGTAGGGGATTCACCCCTCCACTTT
TRBV6-1	-	TRBJ1-5	-	CASSERGGGQPQHF	TGTGCCAGCAGTGAAAGGGGGGGCGGTCAGCCCCAGCATTTT
TRBV2	-	TRBJ2-7	TRBD2	CASRFGGSYEQYF	TGTGCCAGCAGGTTTGGCGGGAGCTACGAGCAGTACTTC
TRBV7-3	-	TRBJ2-2	TRBD1	CASRLGTGLVGELFF	TGTGCCAGCAGACTCGGGACAGGGTTGGTCGGGGAGCTGTTTTTT
TRBV9	once	TRBJ1-1	-	CASSVSGFTEAFF	TGTGCCAGCAGCGTTTCCGGGTTTACTGAAGCTTTCTTT
TRBV25-1	-	TRBJ2-7	TRBD1	CASSELRTGSYEQYF	TGTGCCAGCAGTGAATTAAGGACAGGGTCCTACGAGCAGTACTTC
TRBV5-1	-	TRBJ2-2	TRBD1	CASRGQVNTGELFF	TGCGCCAGCAGAGGACAGGTGAACACCGGGGAGCTGTTTTTT
TRBV4-1	-	TRBJ1-1	TRBD1	CASSQEGGSTEAFF	TGCGCCAGCAGCCAAGAAGGGGGCAGCACTGAAGCTTTCTTT
TRBV5-4	-	TRBJ1-6	TRBD1	CASSLIPGQSDSPLHF	TGTGCCAGCAGCTTGATTCCGGGACAGTCAGATTCACCCCTCCACTTT
TRBV19	-	TRBJ1-2	-	CASSPTGTNYGYTF	TGTGCCAGTAGTCCTACCGGGACAAACTATGGCTACACCTTC
TRBV19	-	TRBJ1-1	TRBD1	CASSIDGQGAADTEAFF	TGTGCCAGTAGTATAGATGGACAGGGGGCAGCTGACACTGAAGCTTTCTTT
TRBV19	few	TRBJ2-1	-	CARGEQFF	TGTGCGAGAGGGGAGCAGTTCTTC